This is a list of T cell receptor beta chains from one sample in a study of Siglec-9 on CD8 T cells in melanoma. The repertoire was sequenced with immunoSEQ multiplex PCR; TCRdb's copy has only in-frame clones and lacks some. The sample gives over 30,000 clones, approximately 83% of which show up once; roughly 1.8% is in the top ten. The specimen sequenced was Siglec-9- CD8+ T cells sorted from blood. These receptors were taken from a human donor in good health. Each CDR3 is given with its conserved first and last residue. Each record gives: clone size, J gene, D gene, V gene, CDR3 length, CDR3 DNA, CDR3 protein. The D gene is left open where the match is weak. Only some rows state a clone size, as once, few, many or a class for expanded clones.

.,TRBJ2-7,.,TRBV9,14,TGTGCCAGCAGCGTAGGGCCTACCACCTACGAGCAGTACTTC,CASSVGPTTYEQYF
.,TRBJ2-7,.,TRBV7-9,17,TGTGCCAGCAGCTTCGGACAAGACGGGATCCTCTCCTACGAGCAGTACTTC,CASSFGQDGILSYEQYF
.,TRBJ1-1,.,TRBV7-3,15,TGTGCCAGCAGTCTTAACGCAGGACCGAACACTGAAGCTTTCTTT,CASSLNAGPNTEAFF
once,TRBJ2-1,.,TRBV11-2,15,TGTGCCAGCAGCTTTTACCCCAGCTCCTACAATGAGCAGTTCTTC,CASSFYPSSYNEQFF
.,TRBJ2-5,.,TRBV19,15,TGTGCCAGTACCGAGGAGGGGGGGCCATTGGAGACCCAGTACTTC,CASTEEGGPLETQYF
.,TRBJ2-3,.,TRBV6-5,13,TGTGCCAGCAGTTACGGGGGCGCAGATACGCAGTATTTT,CASSYGGADTQYF
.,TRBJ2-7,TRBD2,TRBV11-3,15,TGTGCCAGCAGCTTTCTAGCGGGGGGTTCCTACGAGCAGTACTTC,CASSFLAGGSYEQYF
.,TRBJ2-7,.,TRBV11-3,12,TGTGCCAGCAGCCCAGGGACCTACGAGCAGTACTTC,CASSPGTYEQYF
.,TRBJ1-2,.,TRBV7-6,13,TGTGCCAGCAGCCGGGACGGATACTATGGCTACACCTTC,CASSRDGYYGYTF
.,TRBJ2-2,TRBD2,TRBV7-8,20,TGTGCCAGCAGCTCCGAGCCGGGACTAGCGGGAGGGCCGAATGGCGGGGAGCTGTTTTTT,CASSSEPGLAGGPNGGELFF
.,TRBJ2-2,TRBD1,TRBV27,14,TGTGCCAGCAGGCCTCAGGGGGCATCCGGGGAGCTGTTTTTT,CASRPQGASGELFF
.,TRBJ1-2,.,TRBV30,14,TGTGCCTGGAGTGTCCTTGACAGGTTTGGTGGCTACACCTTC,CAWSVLDRFGGYTF
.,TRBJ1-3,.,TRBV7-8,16,TGTGCCAGCAGCTCCGAACTGGGGGCGACTGGAAACACCATATATTTT,CASSSELGATGNTIYF
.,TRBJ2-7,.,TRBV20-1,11,TGCAGTGCTAGAAATTTGTACGAGCAGTACTTC,CSARNLYEQYF